This entry describes one TCR beta chain. The CDR3 has 12 residues. Trimming cost V 0 bases and J 9 bases, with 8 bases left between them. The germline V gene encodes CDR1 MGHRA and CDR2 YSYEKL. This entry comes from a study of T cells after yellow fever vaccination. The 5'RACE template-switching step produced TCR cDNA and added a universal primer site and UMIs. One entry per CDR3 protein, called by TCRdb with MiXCR from the 5' RACE reads. The data hold hundreds of thousands of distinct CDR3 sequences, with approximately 13% observed a single time. This sample comprised PBMCs, obtained on the day of the yellow fever booster vaccination. This chain connects TRBV4-1 to TRBJ1-1, with no clear D. This receptor was taken from a man aged 25-45 years who received the YFV17D yellow fever vaccine. CDR3 residues: CASSQDPLQAFF. The CDR3 coding sequence is TGCGCCAGCAGCCAAGACCCCCTACAAGCTTTCTTT.